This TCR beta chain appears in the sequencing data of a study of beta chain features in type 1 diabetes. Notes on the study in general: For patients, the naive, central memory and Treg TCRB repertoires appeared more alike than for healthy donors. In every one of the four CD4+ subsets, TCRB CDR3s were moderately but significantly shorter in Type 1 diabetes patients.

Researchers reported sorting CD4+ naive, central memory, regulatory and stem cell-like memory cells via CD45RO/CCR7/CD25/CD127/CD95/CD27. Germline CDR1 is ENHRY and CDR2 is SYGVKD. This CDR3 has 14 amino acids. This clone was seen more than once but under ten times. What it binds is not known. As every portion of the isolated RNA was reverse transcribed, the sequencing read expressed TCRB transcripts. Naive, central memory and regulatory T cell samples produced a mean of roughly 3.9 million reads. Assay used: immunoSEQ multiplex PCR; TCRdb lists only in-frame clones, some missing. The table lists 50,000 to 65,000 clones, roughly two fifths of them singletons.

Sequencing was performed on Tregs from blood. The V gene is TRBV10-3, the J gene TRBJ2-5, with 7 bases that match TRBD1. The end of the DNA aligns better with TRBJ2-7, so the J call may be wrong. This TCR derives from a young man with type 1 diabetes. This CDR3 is CAIRNDRALYEQYF. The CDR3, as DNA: TGTGCCATCAGAAATGACAGGGCCCTATACGAGCAGTACTTC.